This T cell receptor (beta chain) was sequenced in a study of OX40 agonist ivuxolimab in advanced cancers. TCRdb's table, derived via immunoSEQ multiplex PCR, lists solely in-frame clones and lacks some. The sample holds about 64,000 clones, around 89% seen once. Germline CDR1 and CDR2: MDHEN and SYDVKM. The J segment lost 3 bases and the V segment lost 6 bases, leaving 9 bases of the junction unmatched. The CDR3 is made up of 15 amino acids. The chain has TRBV28 and TRBJ2-7, with 9 bases aligning to TRBD1. This receptor was identified in an adult with an advanced solid tumor such as melanoma, head and neck, liver or kidney cancer. The source was CD4+ or CD8+ T cells sorted from blood, collected in a trial of the OX40 agonist ivuxolimab. The CDR3 spells CASSPGGQGFYEQYF. The CDR3 region has the DNA TGTGCCAGCAGCCCGGGGGGACAGGGCTTCTACGAGCAGTACTTC.